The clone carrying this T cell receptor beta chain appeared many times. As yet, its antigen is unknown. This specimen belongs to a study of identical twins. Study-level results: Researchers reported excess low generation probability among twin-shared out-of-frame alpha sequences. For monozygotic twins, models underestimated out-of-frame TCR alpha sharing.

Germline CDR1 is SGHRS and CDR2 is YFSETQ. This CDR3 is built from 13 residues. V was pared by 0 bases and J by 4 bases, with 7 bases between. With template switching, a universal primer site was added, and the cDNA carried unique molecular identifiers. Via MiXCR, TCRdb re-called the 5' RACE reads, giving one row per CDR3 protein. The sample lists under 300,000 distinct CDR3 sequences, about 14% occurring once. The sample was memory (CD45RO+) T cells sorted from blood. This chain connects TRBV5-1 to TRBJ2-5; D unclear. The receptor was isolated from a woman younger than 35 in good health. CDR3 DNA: TGCGCCAGCAGCTTGGAAAGTCCAGAGACCCAGTACTTC. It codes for CASSLESPETQYF.